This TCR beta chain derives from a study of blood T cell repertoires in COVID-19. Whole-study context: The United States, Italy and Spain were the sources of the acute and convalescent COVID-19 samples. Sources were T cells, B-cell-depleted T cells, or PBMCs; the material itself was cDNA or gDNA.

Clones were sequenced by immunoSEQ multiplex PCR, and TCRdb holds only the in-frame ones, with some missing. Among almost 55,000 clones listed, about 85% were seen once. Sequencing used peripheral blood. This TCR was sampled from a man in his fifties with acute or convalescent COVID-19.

The CDR3 here is CASSNRGPYEQYF. CDR3 DNA: TGTGCCAGCAGCAACAGGGGGCCCTACGAGCAGTACTTC. The V gene is TRBV28, the J gene TRBJ2-7, with 9 nucleotides matching TRBD1. Trimming cost V 6 bases and J 2 bases; bases outside gene matches: 2. The CDR3 is made up of 13 amino acids. Germline CDR1 reads MDHEN; CDR2 reads SYDVKM.